Listed below are T cell receptor beta chains from one sample, sequenced in a study of beta chain features in type 1 diabetes. Data came from immunoSEQ multiplex PCR; TCRdb stores just in-frame clones and leaves some out. The sample lists roughly 230,000 clones; around 9.6% were seen once. The source material was naive CD4+ T cells from blood. These receptors came from a woman between 18 and 30 years old in good health. The CDR3 runs from the conserved cysteine through the conserved F or W. Each record gives: D gene, J gene, V gene, clone size, CDR3 protein, CDR3 DNA. The D gene is left open where the match is weak. Not every row has a clone size; where given, it reads once, few, many or a size class.

>TRBD1|TRBJ2-2|TRBV6-5|few
CASSYSRGSGELFF
TGTGCCAGCAGTTACTCCAGGGGGTCCGGGGAGCTGTTTTTT
>TRBD1|TRBJ2-2|TRBV5-4|few
CASSPGQVGELFF
TGTGCCAGCAGCCCCGGACAGGTCGGGGAGCTGTTTTTT
>NA|TRBJ1-1|TRBV27|NA
CASSSGTPRIGTEAFF
TGTGCCAGCAGTTCCGGGACACCAAGAATAGGGACTGAAGCTTTCTTT
>NA|TRBJ1-2|TRBV5-1|NA
CASSFLAGDDSGYTF
TGCGCCAGCAGCTTTTTGGCAGGGGATGATAGTGGCTACACCTTC
>NA|TRBJ2-5|TRBV6-6|few
CASSYPTRGGETQYF
TGTGCCAGCAGTTATCCCACCAGAGGCGGGGAGACCCAGTACTTC
>TRBD1|TRBJ2-2|TRBV4-1|few
CASSPTGNLANTGELFF
TGCGCCAGCAGCCCGACAGGGAATCTCGCGAACACCGGGGAGCTGTTTTTT
>TRBD2|TRBJ2-2|TRBV19|few
CASSNLAGRSTGELFF
TGTGCCAGTAGTAATCTAGCGGGGAGGTCCACCGGGGAGCTGTTTTTT
>NA|TRBJ1-1|TRBV4-1|few
CASNTRRRSGTEAFF
TGCGCCAGCAATACCCGACGGAGGTCGGGCACTGAAGCTTTCTTT
>TRBD1|TRBJ1-6|TRBV4-1|NA
CASSQEPNRGNNSPLHF
TGCGCCAGCAGCCAAGAGCCAAACAGGGGGAACAATTCACCCCTCCACTTT
>TRBD2|TRBJ2-2|TRBV30|few
CACRASGRAAGELFF
TGTGCCTGCCGGGCTAGCGGGAGGGCCGCCGGGGAGCTGTTTTTT
>TRBD1|TRBJ2-7|TRBV29-1|few
CSVVRDRGSYEQYF
TGCAGCGTTGTTCGGGACAGGGGCTCCTACGAGCAGTACTTC
>TRBD2|TRBJ2-1|TRBV4-1|many
CASSPGLAGYNEQFF
TGCGCCAGCAGCCCCGGACTAGCGGGTTACAATGAGCAGTTCTTC
>NA|TRBJ2-7|TRBV5-1|few
CASSLPDGGLDEQYF
TGCGCCAGCAGCTTGCCCGATGGGGGGTTGGACGAGCAGTACTTC
>TRBD2|TRBJ2-1|TRBV29-1|NA
CSFSRLLAGNEQFF
TGCAGCTTCTCTCGTTTATTAGCGGGAAATGAGCAGTTCTTC
>TRBD1|TRBJ2-2|TRBV7-7|few
CASSLDRGNTGELFF
TGTGCCAGCAGTTTGGACAGGGGGAACACCGGGGAGCTGTTTTTT
>TRBD1|TRBJ2-3|TRBV5-1|few
CASSGGTGLTDTQYF
TGCGCCAGCAGCGGCGGGACAGGCCTCACAGATACGCAGTATTTT
>NA|TRBJ2-2|TRBV5-1|NA
CASSLLPNTGELFF
TGCGCCAGCAGCTTGCTTCCTAACACCGGGGAGCTGTTTTTT
>NA|TRBJ1-2|TRBV13|NA
CASSLGPEQGLAGYTF
TGTGCCAGCAGCTTAGGGCCGGAACAGGGCCTTGCGGGCTACACCTTC
>TRBD1|TRBJ2-1|TRBV27|NA
CASSRSGTAYNEQFF
TGTGCCAGCTCCCGATCCGGGACAGCGTACAATGAGCAGTTCTTC
>NA|TRBJ2-5|TRBV4-1|NA
CASSHTPGDLRETQYF
TGCGCCAGCAGCCATACGCCTGGGGACTTAAGAGAGACCCAGTACTTC
>NA|TRBJ2-2|TRBV4-1|few
CASSQVGSTGELFF
TGCGCCAGCAGCCAAGTCGGGTCCACCGGGGAGCTGTTTTTT
>TRBD1|TRBJ1-5|TRBV11-2|NA
CASSLTGVDQPQHF
TGTGCCAGCAGCTTGACAGGGGTCGATCAGCCCCAGCATTTT
>TRBD2|TRBJ2-1|TRBV9|few
CASSAAGLGSNEQFF
TGTGCCAGCAGCGCAGCGGGACTGGGTTCCAATGAGCAGTTCTTC
>NA|TRBJ2-3|TRBV2|NA
CASSEYLTTQYF
TGTGCCAGCAGTGAATACCTGACAACGCAGTATTTT
>NA|TRBJ2-1|TRBV7-9|many
CAPVQLTYNEQFF
TGTGCCCCCGTACAGCTAACCTACAATGAGCAGTTCTTC
>TRBD2|TRBJ2-4|TRBV4-2|NA
CASSQENLRGIAKNIQYF
TGTGCCAGCAGCCAAGAGAATCTGCGGGGGATAGCCAAAAACATTCAGTACTTC
>NA|TRBJ1-6|TRBV7-2|few
CASSPRRKGSPLHF
TGTGCCAGCAGCCCTCGGAGAAAAGGTTCACCCCTCCACTTT
>NA|TRBJ1-1|TRBV7-9|few
CASSLLYGTEAFF
TGTGCCAGCAGCTTACTTTACGGCACTGAAGCTTTCTTT
>TRBD1|TRBJ2-1|TRBV6-1|NA
CASSTGGAYNEQFF
TGTGCCAGCAGTACAGGGGGCGCTTACAATGAGCAGTTCTTC
>NA|TRBJ1-5|TRBV6-6|few
CASSPGMSNQPQHF
TGTGCCAGCAGTCCAGGGATGAGCAATCAGCCCCAGCATTTT
>TRBD1|TRBJ1-1|TRBV12-5|once
CASGDGTAKNTEAFF
TGTGCTAGTGGTGATGGGACAGCGAAGAACACTGAAGCTTTCTTT
>TRBD1|TRBJ1-1|TRBV5-6|NA
CASSLRVTGGTHEAFF
TGTGCCAGCAGCTTACGGGTGACAGGGGGTACGCATGAAGCTTTCTTT
>TRBD2|TRBJ2-1|TRBV11-2|NA
CASSAAGGRADEQFF
TGTGCCAGCAGCGCCGCGGGCGGGAGGGCCGATGAGCAGTTCTTC
>NA|TRBJ2-5|TRBV2|NA
CASSERKETQYF
TGTGCCAGCAGTGAGAGGAAAGAGACCCAGTACTTC
>NA|TRBJ1-1|TRBV5-1|few
CASSLGSGIISEAFF
TGCGCCAGCAGCTTGGGGTCGGGAATTATCAGTGAAGCTTTCTTT
>TRBD1|TRBJ2-7|TRBV5-1|NA
CASSLGTGFFGEQYF
TGCGCCAGCAGCTTGGGGACAGGGTTCTTCGGCGAGCAGTACTTC
>TRBD1|TRBJ2-5|TRBV18|few
CASSTGTGVWETQYF
TGTGCCAGCTCAACCGGGACAGGGGTATGGGAGACCCAGTACTTC
>TRBD2|TRBJ2-7|TRBV30|NA
CAWSGGTSGFYEQYF
TGTGCCTGGAGTGGTGGGACTAGCGGATTCTACGAGCAGTACTTC
>TRBD2|TRBJ2-1|TRBV5-1|NA
CASSLLSGAGGPHEQFF
TGCGCCAGCAGCCTCCTCTCGGGCGCGGGAGGGCCCCATGAGCAGTTCTTC
>TRBD1|TRBJ2-7|TRBV15|NA
CATSSAGWGQGAEEQYF
TGTGCCACCAGCAGTGCCGGGTGGGGACAGGGGGCTGAAGAGCAGTACTTC
>TRBD1|TRBJ2-3|TRBV6-5|many
CASSLGTAADTQYF
TGTGCCAGCAGTCTCGGGACAGCGGCAGATACGCAGTATTTT
>NA|TRBJ1-4|TRBV9|once
CASSVGNQGTEKLFF
TGTGCCAGCAGCGTAGGAAATCAAGGGACAGAAAAACTGTTTTTT
>TRBD1|TRBJ1-5|TRBV19|few
CASSPLQGDSNQPQHF
TGTGCCAGTAGTCCGCTCCAGGGGGATAGCAATCAGCCCCAGCATTTT